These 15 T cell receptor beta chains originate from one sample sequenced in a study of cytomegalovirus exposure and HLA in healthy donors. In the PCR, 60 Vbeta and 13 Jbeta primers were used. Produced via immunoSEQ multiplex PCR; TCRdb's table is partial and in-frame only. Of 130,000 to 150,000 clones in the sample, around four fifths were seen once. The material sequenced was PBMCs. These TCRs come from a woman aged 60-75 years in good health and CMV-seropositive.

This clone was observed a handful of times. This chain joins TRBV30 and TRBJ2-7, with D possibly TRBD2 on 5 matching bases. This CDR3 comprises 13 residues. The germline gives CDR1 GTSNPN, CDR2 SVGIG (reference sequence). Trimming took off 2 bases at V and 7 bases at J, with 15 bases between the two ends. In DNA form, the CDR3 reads TGTGCCTGGAGTCCGGCGGGTCCTGGGGAGCAGTACTTC. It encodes CAWSPAGPGEQYF.

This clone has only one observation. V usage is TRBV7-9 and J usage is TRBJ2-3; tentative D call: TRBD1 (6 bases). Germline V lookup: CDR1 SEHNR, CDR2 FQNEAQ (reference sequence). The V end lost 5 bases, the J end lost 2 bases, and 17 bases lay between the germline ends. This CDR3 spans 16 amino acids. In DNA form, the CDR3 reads TGTGCCAGCAGCCGCACCGGGACATTTCTCACAGATACGCAGTATTTT. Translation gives CASSRTGTFLTDTQYF. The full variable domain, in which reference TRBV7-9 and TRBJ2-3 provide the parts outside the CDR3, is DTGVSQNPRHKITKRGQNVTFRCDPISEHNRLYWYRQTLGQGPEFLTYFQNEAQLEKSRLLSDRFSAERPKGSFSTLEIQRTEQGDSAMYLCASSRTGTFLTDTQYFGPGTRLTVL.

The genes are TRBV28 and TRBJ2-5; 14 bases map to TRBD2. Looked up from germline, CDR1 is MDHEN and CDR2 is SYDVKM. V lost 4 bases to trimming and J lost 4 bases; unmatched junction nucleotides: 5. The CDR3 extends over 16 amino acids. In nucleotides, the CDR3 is TGTGCCAGCAGTTCTGGGACTAGCGGGAGTCTAGAGACCCAGTACTTC. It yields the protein CASSSGTSGSLETQYF.

DNA of the CDR3: TGTGCCAGTAGGGCTTCGGGGGGCACAGATACGCAGTATTTT. Its translation: CASRASGGTDTQYF. This rearrangement joins TRBV19 to TRBJ2-3, with D possibly being TRBD2 (6 bases). CDR1 is LNHDA, CDR2 SQIVND, per germline (reference sequence). Trimming pared 6 bases from V and 1 base from J, leaving 11 bases between. The CDR3 runs 14 residues.

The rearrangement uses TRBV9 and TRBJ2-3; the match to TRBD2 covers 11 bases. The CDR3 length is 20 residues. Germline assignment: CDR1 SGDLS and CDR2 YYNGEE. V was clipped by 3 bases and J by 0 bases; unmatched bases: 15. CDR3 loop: CASSAPTVLAGGSSTDTQYF. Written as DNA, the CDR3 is TGTGCCAGCAGCGCCCCGACAGTGCTAGCGGGAGGTTCGAGCACAGATACGCAGTATTTT.

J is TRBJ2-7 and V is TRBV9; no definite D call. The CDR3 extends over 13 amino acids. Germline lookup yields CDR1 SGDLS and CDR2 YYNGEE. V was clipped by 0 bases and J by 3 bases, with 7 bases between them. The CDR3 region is CASSVDGGYEQYF. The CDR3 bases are TGTGCCAGCAGCGTAGATGGCGGCTACGAGCAGTACTTC.

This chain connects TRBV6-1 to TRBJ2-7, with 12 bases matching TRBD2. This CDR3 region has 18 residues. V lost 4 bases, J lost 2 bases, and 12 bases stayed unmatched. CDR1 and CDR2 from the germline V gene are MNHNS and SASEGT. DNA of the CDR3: TGTGCCAGCAGTGGACGACTAGCGGGAGCTTCCGGAACCTACGAGCAGTACTTC. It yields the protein CASSGRLAGASGTYEQYF.

The CDR3 sequence: CASSAPGSRSSGNTIYF. The CDR3, as DNA: TGTGCCAGCAGTGCCCCCGGGAGCAGAAGCTCTGGAAACACCATATATTTT. The chain carries TRBV6-1 and TRBJ1-3; D unclear. CDR1 and CDR2 (germline): MNHNS, SASEGT. V lost 4 bases to trimming and J lost 0 bases, with 16 bases between them. This CDR3 spans 17 amino acids.

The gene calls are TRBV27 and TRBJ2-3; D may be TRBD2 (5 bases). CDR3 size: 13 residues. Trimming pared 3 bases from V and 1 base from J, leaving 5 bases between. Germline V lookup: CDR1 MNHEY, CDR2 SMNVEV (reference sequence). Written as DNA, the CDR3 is TGTGCCAGCAGTTTCGGGGGCACAGATACGCAGTATTTT. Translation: CASSFGGTDTQYF.

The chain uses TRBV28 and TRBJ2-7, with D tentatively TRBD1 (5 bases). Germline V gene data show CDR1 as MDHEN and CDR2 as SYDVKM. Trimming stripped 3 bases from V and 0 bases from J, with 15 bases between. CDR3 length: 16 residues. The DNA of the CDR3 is TGTGCCAGCAGTTTTTCGCCCCAGGGAACCTCCTACGAGCAGTACTTC. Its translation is CASSFSPQGTSYEQYF.

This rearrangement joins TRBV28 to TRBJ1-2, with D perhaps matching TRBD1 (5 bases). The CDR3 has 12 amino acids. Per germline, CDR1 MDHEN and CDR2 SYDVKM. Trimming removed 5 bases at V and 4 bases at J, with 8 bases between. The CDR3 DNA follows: TGTGCCAGCAGTCAGGGTGTCTATGGCTACACCTTC. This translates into CASSQGVYGYTF.

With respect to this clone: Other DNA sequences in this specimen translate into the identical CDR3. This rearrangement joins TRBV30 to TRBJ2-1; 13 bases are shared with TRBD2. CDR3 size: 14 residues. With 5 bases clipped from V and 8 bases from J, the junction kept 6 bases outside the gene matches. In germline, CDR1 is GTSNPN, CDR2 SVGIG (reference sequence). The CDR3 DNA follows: TGTGCCTGGGAACTAGCGGGGGGGCCGTATGAGCAGTTCTTC. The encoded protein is CAWELAGGPYEQFF.

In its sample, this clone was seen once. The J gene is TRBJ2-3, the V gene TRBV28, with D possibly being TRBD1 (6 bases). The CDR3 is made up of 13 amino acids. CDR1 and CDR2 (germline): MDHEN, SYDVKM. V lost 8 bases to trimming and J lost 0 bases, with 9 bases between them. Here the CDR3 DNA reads TGTGCCAGCCAGGACAGCAGCACAGATACGCAGTATTTT. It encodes CASQDSSTDTQYF.

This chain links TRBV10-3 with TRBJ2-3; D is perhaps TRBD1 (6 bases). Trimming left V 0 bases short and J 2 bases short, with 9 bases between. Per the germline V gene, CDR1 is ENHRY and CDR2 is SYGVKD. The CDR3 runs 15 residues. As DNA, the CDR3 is TGTGCCATCAGTGAGTCGGGGACACACACAGATACGCAGTATTTT. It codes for CAISESGTHTDTQYF.

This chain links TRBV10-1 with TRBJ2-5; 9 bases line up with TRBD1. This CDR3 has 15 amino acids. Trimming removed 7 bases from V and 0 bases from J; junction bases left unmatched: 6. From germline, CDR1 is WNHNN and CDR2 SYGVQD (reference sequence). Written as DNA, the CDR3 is TGCGCCAGCACTTTCCGGGACAGGGACCAAGAGACCCAGTACTTC. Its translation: CASTFRDRDQETQYF.